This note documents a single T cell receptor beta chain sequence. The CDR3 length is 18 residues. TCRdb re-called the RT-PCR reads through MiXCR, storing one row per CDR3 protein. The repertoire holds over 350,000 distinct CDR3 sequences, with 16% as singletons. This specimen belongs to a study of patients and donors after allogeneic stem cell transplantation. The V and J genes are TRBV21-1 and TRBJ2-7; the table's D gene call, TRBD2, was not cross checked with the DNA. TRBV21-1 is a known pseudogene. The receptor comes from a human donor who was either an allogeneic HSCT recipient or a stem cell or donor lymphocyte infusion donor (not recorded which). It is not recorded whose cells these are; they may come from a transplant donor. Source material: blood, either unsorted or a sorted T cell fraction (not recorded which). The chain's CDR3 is CASSTLLPGPCAVYEQYF. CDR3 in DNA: TGTGCCAGCAGCACCTTACTACCCGGGCCCTGTGCGGTCTACGAGCAGTACTTC.